This T cell receptor (beta chain) was captured in a study of human T cells and chemical hapten exposure. Study context: Small pooled library volume differences mainly caused per-sample TCR yield variation. Broader study findings: PT1 expanded TCR counts and patch test score correlated positively. Expanded TCRs produced significantly more large CDR3 similarity clusters than controls did.

Many counts were recorded for this clonotype. Its specificity is unknown. TCRdb passed the RACE reads through MiXCR, listing each CDR3 protein once. Among 380,000 or so distinct CDR3 sequences listed, around 5.5% were seen once. As to time point: pre-sensitization, week 0. Treatment of the sample: therapeutic diphenylcyclopropenone sensitization with weekly scalp DPC. The sequenced sample was whole blood, obtained in connection with sensitization to the hapten diphenylcyclopropenone (DPC). The sequence was collected from a woman between 18 and 29 years old with alopecia areata. Some clones in this sample may be carry-over from other donors' samples.

The CDR3 protein is CASSRTTFRADTQYF. As DNA, the CDR3 is TGTGCCAGCAGCCGAACCACTTTTAGGGCAGATACGCAGTATTTT. This chain links TRBV14 with TRBJ2-3; D is unclear. This CDR3 is built from 15 residues. CDR1 and CDR2 from the germline V gene are SGHDN and FVKESK. Between the trimmed V and J ends, which lost 4 bases and 4 bases, there was a span of 15 bases.